The T cell receptor beta chain under discussion was sequenced for a study of T cell responses to AZD1222 COVID-19 vaccine. This clone was recorded a few times. V was pared by 7 bases and J by 2 bases, with 13 bases of the junction left unmatched. Germline-derived CDR1 and CDR2 are SGHKS and YYEKEE (reference sequence). This CDR3 contains 17 residues. Method: immunoSEQ multiplex PCR; TCRdb's copy keeps in-frame clones and lacks some. The sample includes some 110,000 clones, over 85% seen only once; the top ten take around 5%. Sequenced here: peripheral blood, sampled on day 0 of AZD1222 vaccination. The receptor was derived from an adult in good health. This chain links TRBV5-5 with TRBJ2-1, with 9 bases that match TRBD1. As DNA, the CDR3 is TGTGCCAGCCAGCCGGTGGTATGGGACAGGGCCTACAATGAGCAGTTCTTC. It encodes CASQPVVWDRAYNEQFF.